This TCR beta chain is from a study of immune characterization of retroperitoneal liposarcoma. TCRdb passed the PCR reads through MiXCR, listing each CDR3 protein once. Of about 7,300 distinct CDR3 sequences listed, roughly 29% were seen once; the top ten hold 42%. Germline lookup yields CDR1 MNHNS and CDR2 SASEGT. This CDR3 region has 16 residues. V lost 1 base to trimming and J lost 4 bases; unmatched junction nucleotides: 4. The chain joins TRBV6-1 to TRBJ2-6; 7 bases map to TRBD2. The receptor comes from a male donor with retroperitoneal liposarcoma. The sample comprised blood. CDR3 amino acids: CASSEGGGGGANVLTF. Here the CDR3 DNA reads TGTGCCAGCAGTGAAGGGGGGGGTGGCGGGGCCAACGTCCTGACTTTC.